This T cell receptor beta chain appears in the sequencing data of a study of shared clonotypes between healthy human individuals (dated by TCRdb to the early 2020s). Study-wide context: Two women and three men aged 18 to 49 years were included in the cohort. Blood TCR repertoires of roughly five healthy adults were deeply sequenced to estimate repertoire size and the extent of clonotype sharing between individuals. Libraries were prepared and TCR repertoires were sequenced by different laboratories using diverse techniques, in order to increase sequencing depth and limit assay-specific biases. Per donor, leukapheresis produced somewhere between about 0.9 and 10 billion PBMCs. For each donor, CD4 naive and CD4 memory were each run on three plates, CD8 naive on two plates, and CD8 memory on one plate.

Worth noting for this clone: Its cognate antigen has yet to be identified. Base qualities are not provided; no much larger clone lies one nucleotide away.

Healthy HIV-negative adults with no recently reported acute infections or vaccinations were included as donors. Every donor was a Caucasian adult residing in Nashville, Tennessee, USA. CD8 memory samples consisted of magnetically selected CD45RO+ cells combined with CCR7-negative CD45RA+ effector memory (TemRA) cells. After blood collection by leukapheresis, PBMCs were isolated using Ficoll-Histopaque density gradient centrifugation and then cryopreserved in the vapor phase of liquid nitrogen. Purity and quantity of every magnetically sorted T cell population were checked by analytical flow cytometry. Genomic DNA was isolated from each sorted fraction and quantified by UV absorbance on a Nanodrop 2000c. The CDR3 has 11 amino acids, counting the end cysteine and phenylalanine. This entry keeps only the CDR3 DNA: 33 bases, framed from base 1. A distance of 4 bases separates the germline ends of V and J, which lose 6 bases and 2 bases respectively. CDR1 and CDR2 are read off the germline V gene (reference sequence) as MNHEY and SMNVEV.

Broad study findings and their caveats: Sampling was limited to blood, and TCR repertoires in tissue likely differ from TCR repertoires in blood. Rarefaction of sorted-subset datasets indicated incomplete sequencing despite the large sequencing depth. Higher generation probabilities were observed for clonotypes shared by all four sorted-subset donors than for non-shared clonotypes. Because the study included a small number of donors, the genetic and exposure-history diversity represented was limited. Naive subsets generally had larger estimated clonotype richness than memory subsets. Sharing across a handful of donors was observed for 4.5% to 6.5% of naive CD4, less than 4% of naive CD8, 2% to 2.5% of memory CD4, and roughly 0.4% of memory CD8 clonotypes. Pairwise subsampling led to the expectation that sequencing depth would affect the degree of clonotype sharing among donors.

Using the deep immunoSEQ assay, TCR CDR3 regions were amplified from genomic DNA by multiplex PCR. Genomic DNA extracted from each cell subset was distributed evenly over all wells of several immunoSEQ 96-well plates, and each plate served as one replicate. For sorted subsets, roughly 190 ng of genomic DNA, equivalent to around 31,000 T cell genomes, went into each replicate PCR. Purified libraries were measured with a Qubit 3.0 fluorometer, size-checked on a Bioanalyzer 2100, and measured again with the KAPA Library Quantification kit. Every immunoSEQ 96-well plate was sequenced on a separate single-read 150-cycle Illumina NextSeq 550 flow cell. The study's processing was this. Because the immunoSEQ output included only junctional sequences and no quality scores, the filtering could not be the same as the filtering used for full-length reads. Sequences were annotated with PyIR, a Python wrapper for IgBLAST v1.9, using IMGT germline references to assign V/J genes and CDR3. Reads were removed for weak V/J assignments (E-value above 1e-6), missing CDR3, stop codons, out-of-frame junctions, or ambiguous translated residues. A V3J clonotype was defined by an identical inferred V gene, J gene, and CDR3 amino acid sequence. Percentage overlap between repertoires was computed as shared unique clonotypes divided by the size of the smaller repertoire. RTK rarefaction, the Chao1 estimator, and Recon v2.1 estimates of unobserved clonotypes were used to assess repertoire richness. Generation probabilities were computed with OLGA for all TCRbeta clonotypes obtained by the gDNA method from several donors. The table comes from immuneACCESS by way of TCRdb, which keeps in-frame sequences with V and J called. Part of the clones is missing from these tables; in studies checked, under half for an unresolved V gene and the rest for unknown reasons. V and J calls and clone size are as listed in that table; D and trimming were resolved from the DNA. For this sample there are about 110,000 clones; about 71% appear just once. The ten largest clones take up approximately 23% of the sample.

The TCR was taken from a woman under 40 in good health. This chain is built from TRBV27 and TRBJ1-2, with the D gene too uncertain to name. Sequenced: memory CD8+ T cells sorted from blood. Sample cell subset or site, as interpreted from the label and publication: CD45RO+ cells pooled with CCR7-negative TemRA cells. The DNA sequence is TGTGCCAGCAGGCTAAACTATGGCTACACCTTC. It encodes CASRLNYGYTF.